The 29 T cell receptor beta chains below were found in one sample sequenced in a study of circulating and synovial CD4+ cells in juvenile arthritis. Libraries were prepared by immunoSEQ multiplex PCR; TCRdb keeps only in-frame clonotypes and omits some of them. The table includes around 32,000 clones, roughly 93% detected once. The sample consisted of CD4+ T cells from blood. The receptors here all came from a human donor with juvenile idiopathic arthritis.

This clone was seen once. The V and J genes are TRBV5-1 and TRBJ2-7; D not resolved. The CDR3 totals 13 residues. V shed 4 bases and J shed 5 bases, with 13 bases lying between them. Germline CDR1 is SGHRS and CDR2 is YFSETQ. The CDR3 spells CASSVISPDEQYF. Here the CDR3 DNA reads TGCGCCAGCAGCGTTATATCCCCTGACGAGCAGTACTTC.

The chain employs TRBV29-1 and TRBJ1-2, with D maybe TRBD1 (5 bases). Germline V gene sequence: CDR1 SQVTM, CDR2 ANQGSEA. Trimming stripped 8 bases from V and 4 bases from J, with 17 bases between. The CDR3 spans 13 residues. Written as DNA, the CDR3 is TGCAGCACCCTCGGGGGGAGCTCCTATGGCTACACCTTC. Protein product: CSTLGGSSYGYTF.

The V gene is TRBV5-4, the J gene TRBJ1-4; D possibly corresponds to TRBD1 (6 bases). The germline V and J ends were trimmed by 4 bases and 6 bases, with 16 bases remaining between them. This CDR3 comprises 15 residues. The germline V gene encodes CDR1 SGHNT and CDR2 YYREEE (reference sequence). CDR3 coding DNA: TGTGCCAGCAGCGGCCCTACAGGGAGAGATGAAAAACTGTTTTTT. Residues: CASSGPTGRDEKLFF.

V is TRBV4-2 and J is TRBJ2-5, with 13 bases identical to TRBD2. After removal of 2 bases from V and 4 bases from J, the junction contained 7 bases not matched to a gene. Germline V gene lookup returns CDR1 LGHNA and CDR2 YNFKEQ. The CDR3 extends over 17 amino acids. The CDR3 is CASSQSGLAGEGETQYF. The CDR3 region has the DNA TGTGCCAGCAGCCAATCCGGACTAGCGGGAGAAGGAGAGACCCAGTACTTC.

The chain joins TRBV30 to TRBJ1-2, with TRBD1 as a possible D gene (6 bases). Germline V gives CDR1 GTSNPN, CDR2 SVGIG (reference sequence). Trimming stripped 5 bases from V and 7 bases from J, with 35 bases between. This CDR3 has 19 residues. CDR3 residues: CAWGTYRGRGPRGVRGYTF. The CDR3 DNA reads TGTGCCTGGGGGACCTACCGGGGGCGCGGTCCCCGGGGGGTACGTGGCTACACCTTC.

The V and J genes are TRBV2 and TRBJ2-3; TRBD2 matches at 7 bases. The junction had 1 base not matched to a gene; V was cut back by 5 bases and J by 2 bases. Germline values: CDR1 SNHLY, CDR2 FYNNEI. The CDR3 runs to 13 residues. The CDR3 protein is CASSSGITDTQYF. The CDR3, as DNA: TGTGCCAGCAGTAGCGGGATCACAGATACGCAGTATTTT.

J is TRBJ1-5 and V is TRBV19, with D possibly being TRBD1 (6 bases). The CDR3 has 17 residues. Trimming pared 6 bases from V and 6 bases from J, leaving 24 bases between. Per germline, CDR1 LNHDA and CDR2 SQIVND (reference sequence). The DNA for the CDR3 is TGTGCCAGTAGCAGCATATTCGGGACAATTGACAGTCAGCCCCAGCATTTT. This gives the protein CASSSIFGTIDSQPQHF.

Details on this clone: One end of the junction varies from germline; a read error may be responsible. The chain is built from TRBV6-1 and TRBJ1-1; D may be TRBD1 (5 bases). The CDR3 length is 14 residues. Germline assignment: CDR1 MNHNS and CDR2 SASEGT. This CDR3 reads CAGSDLGGDAEAFF. The DNA of the CDR3 is TGTGCCGGCAGCGACCTGGGGGGAGACGCTGAAGCTTTCTTT.

This clone was found a few times. The rearrangement joins TRBV9 to TRBJ1-2; D is unclear. Germline CDR1 reads SGDLS; CDR2 reads YYNGEE. V dropped 3 bases and J dropped 5 bases, with 11 bases sitting between them. The CDR3 is made up of 13 amino acids. The CDR3 is CASSAGNWYGYTF. The DNA for the CDR3 is TGTGCCAGCAGCGCGGGAAATTGGTATGGCTACACCTTC.

This chain links TRBV25-1 with TRBJ1-5; no firm D call. V was shortened by 4 bases and J by 5 bases, with 6 bases between the two germline ends. Germline CDR1 is MGHDK and CDR2 is SYGVNS. CDR3 length: 12 residues. The CDR3 spells CASSALDQPQHF. The CDR3 DNA follows: TGTGCCAGCAGTGCCCTCGATCAGCCCCAGCATTTT.

The J gene is TRBJ2-1, the V gene TRBV27, with D perhaps matching TRBD1 (5 bases). The CDR3 totals 15 residues. V was cut by 3 bases and J by 0 bases, with 9 bases left in between. Germline V CDR1 and CDR2: MNHEY, SMNVEV (reference sequence). CDR3 sequence: CASSLGPRSYNEQFF. In nucleotides, the CDR3 is TGTGCCAGCAGTTTGGGGCCCCGCTCCTACAATGAGCAGTTCTTC.

This clone appeared a few times. This chain connects TRBV19 to TRBJ2-1, with TRBD1 matching over 7 bases. Looked up from germline, CDR1 is LNHDA and CDR2 is SQIVND (reference sequence). The CDR3 has 16 amino acids. V shed 3 bases and J 0 bases; nucleotides not matched to a gene: 5. CDR3 coding DNA: TGTGCCAGTAGTATTGCGGCAGGGGGCTCCTACAATGAGCAGTTCTTC. Translating gives CASSIAAGGSYNEQFF.

V is TRBV19 and J is TRBJ1-5; 11 bases are shared with TRBD1. Germline V gene data show CDR1 as LNHDA and CDR2 as SQIVND (reference sequence). V gave up 5 bases and J gave up 6 bases; unmatched junction bases: 3. This CDR3 region has 14 residues. CDR3 nucleotide sequence: TGTGCCAGTAGTTTCGGGACAGGGGGTCAGCCCCAGCATTTT. Protein product: CASSFGTGGQPQHF.

This chain links TRBV9 with TRBJ1-1; maybe TRBD1 (6 bases). Germline CDR1 is SGDLS and CDR2 is YYNGEE. Trimming stripped 0 bases from V and 8 bases from J, with 8 bases between. The CDR3 covers 12 residues. The CDR3 spells CASSVGGGEAFF. The DNA of the CDR3 is TGTGCCAGCAGCGTAGGGGGGGGCGAAGCTTTCTTT.

The V gene is TRBV7-2, the J gene TRBJ2-7, with D unresolved. The V gene's germline CDR1 is SGHTA and CDR2 FQGNSA. Deletions cut 4 bases from V and 7 bases from J, with 8 bases between. This CDR3 is built from 11 residues. CDR3: CASSSQEEQYF. CDR3 nucleotides: TGTGCCAGCAGCTCCCAGGAAGAGCAGTACTTC.

This chain links TRBV25-1 with TRBJ2-5; the match to TRBD2 covers 13 bases. The germline gives CDR1 MGHDK, CDR2 SYGVNS. The CDR3 runs to 13 residues. J gave up 5 bases and V 10 bases, and 4 bases lay outside the gene matches. CDR3 in amino acids: CATRLAGGETQYF. The CDR3 nucleotides read TGTGCCACCCGACTAGCGGGAGGTGAGACCCAGTACTTC.

The V call is TRBV19, the J call TRBJ2-7, with a tentative D call TRBD1 (5 bases). The germline V gene has CDR1 LNHDA and CDR2 SQIVND (reference sequence). CDR3 length: 13 amino acids. Trimming stripped 5 bases from V and 6 bases from J, with 14 bases between. The CDR3 loop is CASSETGSGEQYF. In DNA form, the CDR3 reads TGTGCCAGTAGTGAAACAGGCTCGGGCGAGCAGTACTTC.

The V and J genes are TRBV27 and TRBJ1-2; 7 bases are shared with TRBD1. Germline V CDR1 and CDR2: MNHEY, SMNVEV (reference sequence). This CDR3 spans 16 amino acids. The ends lost 6 bases at V and 4 bases at J; junction bases unmatched: 14. The CDR3 loop reads CASREVGTATPYGYTF. The CDR3 DNA reads TGTGCCAGCAGAGAAGTTGGGACAGCTACCCCCTATGGCTACACCTTC.

V gene TRBV6-5 combines with J gene TRBJ1-1, with TRBD1 as a possible D gene (5 bases). Trimming left V 4 bases short and J 2 bases short, with 17 bases between. Germline V gene lookup returns CDR1 MNHEY and CDR2 SVGAGI. CDR3 length: 16 amino acids. The CDR3 nucleotides read TGTGCCAGCAGTTCGCCCGCGGGACGGGAAAACACTGAAGCTTTCTTT. This codes for CASSSPAGRENTEAFF.

The gene calls are TRBV6-5 and TRBJ2-4, with D maybe TRBD2 (6 bases). Trimming took 5 bases from V and 3 from J, leaving 8 bases between them. Per germline, CDR1 MNHEY and CDR2 SVGAGI. The CDR3 runs to 13 residues. The chain's CDR3 is CASSPGDKNIQYF. The CDR3 DNA is TGTGCCAGCAGTCCGGGGGACAAAAACATTCAGTACTTC.

The rearrangement uses TRBV30 and TRBJ2-1, with 9 nucleotides matching TRBD1. This CDR3 is built from 15 residues. Germline trimming cut 1 base from V and 7 bases from J; bases unmatched to any gene: 8. Germline V gene sequence: CDR1 GTSNPN, CDR2 SVGIG (reference sequence). For the CDR3, the DNA is TGTGCCTGGAGTGCGGGACAGGGTTCGGGGAATGAGCAGTTCTTC. Translation gives CAWSAGQGSGNEQFF. Based on the CDR3 plus reference TRBV30 and TRBJ2-1, the full variable domain is SQTIHQWPATLVQPVGSPLSLECTVEGTSNPNLYWYRQAAGRGLQLLFYSVGIGQISSEVPQNLSASRPQDRQFILSSKKLLLSDSGFYLCAWSAGQGSGNEQFFGPGTRLTVL.

This chain links TRBV5-4 with TRBJ1-4, with D uncertain. Germline V gene sequence: CDR1 SGHNT, CDR2 YYREEE (reference sequence). The CDR3 loop spans 13 amino acids. V lost 4 bases, J lost 5 bases, and 9 bases lay in between. The CDR3 protein is CASSGHLNEKLFF. The CDR3, as DNA: TGTGCCAGCAGCGGCCACCTGAATGAAAAACTGTTTTTT.

The chain carries TRBV30 and TRBJ1-1; D ambiguous. Germline CDR1 reads GTSNPN; CDR2 reads SVGIG (reference sequence). This CDR3 contains 14 residues. V was shortened by 3 bases and J by 2 bases, with 13 bases between the two germline ends. The chain's CDR3 is CAWSRGIGNTEAFF. CDR3 nucleotide sequence: TGTGCCTGGAGCAGAGGGATTGGTAACACTGAAGCTTTCTTT.

This rearrangement joins TRBV7-2 to TRBJ2-1, with 11 bases aligning to TRBD2. The V segment lost 5 bases and the J segment 9 bases; nucleotides outside the gene matches: 9. The germline CDR1 and CDR2 sequences are SGHTA and FQGNSA. This CDR3 contains 15 residues. Written as DNA, the CDR3 is TGTGCCAGCAGCGGTATAGCGGGAGGGCCGCGTGAGCAGTTCTTC. Amino acids: CASSGIAGGPREQFF.

CDR3 sequence reads: CASSPPGVTGELFF. The DNA for the CDR3 is TGTGCCAGCTCACCCCCAGGGGTCACCGGGGAGCTGTTTTTT. V and J are TRBV18 and TRBJ2-2; perhaps TRBD1 as D (6 bases). Germline V gene data show CDR1 as KGHSH and CDR2 as LQKENI. CDR3 size: 14 residues. The V gene lost 3 bases and the J gene lost 4 bases, with 9 bases spanning the gap. The complete variable domain, with remaining parts taken from reference TRBV18 and TRBJ2-2, reads NAGVMQNPRHLVRRRGQEARLRCSPMKGHSHVYWYRQLPEEGLKFMVYLQKENIIDESGMPKERFSAEFPKEGPSILRIQQVVRGDSAAYFCASSPPGVTGELFFGEGSRLTVL.

The rearrangement uses TRBV27 and TRBJ2-1; 9 nucleotides match TRBD1. CDR3 length: 15 residues. V was pared by 0 bases and J by 8 bases, with 5 bases of the junction left unmatched. Germline V gives CDR1 MNHEY, CDR2 SMNVEV (reference sequence). CDR3 coding DNA: TGTGCCAGCAGTTTATCCGGACAGGGGTACCATGAGCAGTTCTTC. Protein product: CASSLSGQGYHEQFF.

The rearrangement joins TRBV5-1 to TRBJ2-6; TRBD1 is a possible D gene (6 bases). V was shortened by 1 base and J by 4 bases, with 9 bases between the two germline ends. The CDR3 totals 15 residues. CDR1 is SGHRS, CDR2 YFSETQ, per germline. DNA for the CDR3: TGCGCCAGCAGCTTGACAGGGCCCGGGGCCAACGTCCTGACTTTC. It codes for CASSLTGPGANVLTF.

The rearrangement joins TRBV7-9 to TRBJ1-4, with D possibly TRBD1 on 6 matching bases. Germline V gene data show CDR1 as SEHNR and CDR2 as FQNEAQ (reference sequence). V dropped 4 bases and J dropped 0 bases, with 15 bases sitting between them. The CDR3 covers 17 residues. CDR3 sequence (DNA): TGTGCCAGCAGCTCGTCGTGGGGGCAGGCAACTAATGAAAAACTGTTTTTT. This codes for CASSSSWGQATNEKLFF.

The CDR3 is CASSLERLTDTQYF. Here the CDR3 DNA reads TGCGCCAGCAGCTTGGAGCGCCTCACAGATACGCAGTATTTT. V usage is TRBV5-1 and J usage is TRBJ2-3; D remains ambiguous. Germline values: CDR1 SGHRS, CDR2 YFSETQ. The CDR3 has 14 amino acids. Trimming shortened V by 0 bases and J by 2 bases, and 7 bases separated the two germline ends.